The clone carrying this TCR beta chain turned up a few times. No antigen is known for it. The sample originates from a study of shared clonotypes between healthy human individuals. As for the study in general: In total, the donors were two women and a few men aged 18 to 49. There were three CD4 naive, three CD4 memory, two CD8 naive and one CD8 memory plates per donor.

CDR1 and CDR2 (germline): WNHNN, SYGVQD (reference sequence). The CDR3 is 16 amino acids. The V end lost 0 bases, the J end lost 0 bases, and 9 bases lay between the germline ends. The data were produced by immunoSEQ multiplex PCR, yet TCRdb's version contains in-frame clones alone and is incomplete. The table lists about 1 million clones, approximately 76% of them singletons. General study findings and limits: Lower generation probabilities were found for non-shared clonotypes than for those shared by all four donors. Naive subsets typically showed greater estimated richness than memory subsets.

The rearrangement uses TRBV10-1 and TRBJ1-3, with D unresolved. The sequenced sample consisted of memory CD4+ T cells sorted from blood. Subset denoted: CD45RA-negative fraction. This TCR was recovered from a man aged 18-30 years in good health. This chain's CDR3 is CASSESTRDSGNTIYF. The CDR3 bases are TGCGCCAGCAGTGAGTCGACTAGGGACTCTGGAAACACCATATATTTT.